These T cell receptor beta chains were read from a single sample in a study of regulatory T cells in long-lasting Graves disease. TCRdb reprocessed the multiplex PCR reads via MiXCR and lists one record per CDR3 protein. The data show more than 300,000 distinct CDR3 sequences, with 15% to 18% seen just once and about 24% held by the top ten. This specimen was peripheral blood mononuclear cells (PBMCs), taken at new diagnosis, from a patient treated with antithyroid drugs. These receptors were obtained from a female donor with Graves disease. Each CDR3 is given with its conserved first and last residue. A D gene is named only where the DNA matches it firmly. Not every row has a clone size; where given, it reads once, few, many or a size class.

>TRBV7-9|NA|many|TRBJ2-5
CASSTSPAGPLASIGETQYF
TGTGCCAGCAGCACCTCGCCGGCGGGACCGCTTGCATCAATTGGGGAGACCCAGTACTTC
>TRBV5-6|NA|few|TRBJ2-7
CASSSSGLVSYEQYF
TGTGCCAGCAGCTCCTCGGGACTCGTCTCCTACGAGCAGTACTTC
>TRBV12-3/TRBV12-4|TRBD1|many|TRBJ2-4
CASSLKGARNIQYF
TGTGCCAGCAGTTTAAAGGGGGCCCGGAACATTCAGTACTTC
>TRBV6-5|NA|many|TRBJ1-1
CASSYKVIRRIGTEAFF
TGTGCCAGCAGTTACAAAGTTATCCGGAGGATAGGCACTGAAGCTTTCTTT
>TRBV27|NA|few|TRBJ2-1
CASSGNGGETVNEQFF
TGTGCCAGCAGTGGCAATGGGGGAGAAACTGTTAATGAGCAGTTCTTC
>TRBV28|NA|many|TRBJ2-7
CASSTPEGVRNEQYF
TGTGCCAGCAGCACACCGGAGGGGGTGAGGAACGAGCAGTACTTC
>TRBV9|NA|many|TRBJ2-1
CASSTQGVRSEQFF
TGTGCCAGCAGCACCCAAGGGGTAAGGAGCGAGCAGTTCTTC
>TRBV30|TRBD1|few|TRBJ1-4
CAGRNRGDEKLFF
TGTGCCGGCCGTAACAGGGGAGACGAAAAACTGTTTTTT
>TRBV3-1|NA|many|TRBJ1-1
CASSRRTEAFF
TGTGCCAGCTCCCGGAGAACCGAAGCTTTCTTT
>TRBV29-1|TRBD2|NA|TRBJ2-2
CSVEVKLLAENTGELFF
TGCAGCGTTGAAGTCAAGTTACTAGCGGAGAACACCGGGGAGCTGTTTTTT
>TRBV6-1|NA|many|TRBJ2-7
CASSERTDYRGQYF
TGTGCCAGCAGTGAACGGACAGATTACCGGGGGCAGTACTTC